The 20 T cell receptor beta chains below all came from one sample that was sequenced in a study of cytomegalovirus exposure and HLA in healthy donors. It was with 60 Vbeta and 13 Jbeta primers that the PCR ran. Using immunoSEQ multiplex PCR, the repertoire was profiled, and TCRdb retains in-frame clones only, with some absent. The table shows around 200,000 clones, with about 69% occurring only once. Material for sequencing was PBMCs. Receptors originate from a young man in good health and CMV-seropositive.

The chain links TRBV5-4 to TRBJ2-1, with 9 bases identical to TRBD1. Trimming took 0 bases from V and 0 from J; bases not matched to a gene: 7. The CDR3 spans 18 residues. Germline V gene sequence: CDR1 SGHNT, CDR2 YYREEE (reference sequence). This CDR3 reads CASSLALATGGSYNEQFF. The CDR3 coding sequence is TGTGCCAGCAGCTTGGCTCTGGCGACAGGGGGCTCCTACAATGAGCAGTTCTTC.

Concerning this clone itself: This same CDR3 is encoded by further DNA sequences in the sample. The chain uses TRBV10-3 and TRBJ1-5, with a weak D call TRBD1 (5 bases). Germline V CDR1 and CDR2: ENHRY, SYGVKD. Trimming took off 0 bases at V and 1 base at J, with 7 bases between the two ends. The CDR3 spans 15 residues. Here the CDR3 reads CAISESGGSNQPQHF. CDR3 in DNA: TGTGCCATCAGTGAGTCGGGGGGGAGCAATCAGCCCCAGCATTTT.

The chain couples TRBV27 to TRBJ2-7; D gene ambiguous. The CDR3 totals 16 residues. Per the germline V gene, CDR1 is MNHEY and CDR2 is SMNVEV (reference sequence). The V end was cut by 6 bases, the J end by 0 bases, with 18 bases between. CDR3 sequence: CASSRSGGLGSYEQYF. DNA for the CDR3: TGTGCCAGCAGCCGCTCCGGCGGTCTTGGCTCCTACGAGCAGTACTTC.

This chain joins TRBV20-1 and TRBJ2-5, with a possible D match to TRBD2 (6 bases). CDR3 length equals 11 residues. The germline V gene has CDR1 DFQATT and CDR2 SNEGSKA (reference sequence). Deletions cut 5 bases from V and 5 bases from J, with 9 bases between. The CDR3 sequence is CSAWGVETQYF. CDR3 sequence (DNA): TGCAGTGCTTGGGGGGTCGAGACCCAGTACTTC.

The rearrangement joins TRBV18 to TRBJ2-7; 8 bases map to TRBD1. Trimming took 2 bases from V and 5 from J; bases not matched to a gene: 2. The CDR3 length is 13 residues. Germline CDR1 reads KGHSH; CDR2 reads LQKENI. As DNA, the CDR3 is TGTGCCAGCTCACCAGGGACAGGTAACGAGCAGTACTTC. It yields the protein CASSPGTGNEQYF.

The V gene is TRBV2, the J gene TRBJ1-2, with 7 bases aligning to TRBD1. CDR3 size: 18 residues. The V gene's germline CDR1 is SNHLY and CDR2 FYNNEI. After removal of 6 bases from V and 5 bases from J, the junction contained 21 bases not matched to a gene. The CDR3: CASSSARQGGGSWYGYTF. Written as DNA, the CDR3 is TGTGCCAGCAGCTCAGCCAGACAGGGTGGGGGGAGTTGGTATGGCTACACCTTC.

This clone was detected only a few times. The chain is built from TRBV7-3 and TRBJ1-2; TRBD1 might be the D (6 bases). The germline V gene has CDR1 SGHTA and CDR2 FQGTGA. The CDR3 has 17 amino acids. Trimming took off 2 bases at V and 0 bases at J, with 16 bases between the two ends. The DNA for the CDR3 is TGTGCCAGCAGCTTAGGCGCCCGGCAGGGGACTAACTATGGCTACACCTTC. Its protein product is CASSLGARQGTNYGYTF.

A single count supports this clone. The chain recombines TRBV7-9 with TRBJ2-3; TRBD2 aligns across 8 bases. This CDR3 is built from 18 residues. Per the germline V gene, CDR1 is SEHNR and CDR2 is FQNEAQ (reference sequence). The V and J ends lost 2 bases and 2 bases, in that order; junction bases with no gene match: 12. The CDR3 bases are TGTGCCAGCAGCTTAACGGGAGGGCCCTTTTTTCTCACAGATACGCAGTATTTT. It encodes CASSLTGGPFFLTDTQYF.

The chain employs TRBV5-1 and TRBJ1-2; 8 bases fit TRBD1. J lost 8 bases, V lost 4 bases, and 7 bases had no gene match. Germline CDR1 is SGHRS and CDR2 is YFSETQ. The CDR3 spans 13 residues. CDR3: CASSAGTGGGYTF. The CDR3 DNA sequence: TGCGCCAGCAGCGCAGGGACAGGAGGCGGCTACACCTTC.

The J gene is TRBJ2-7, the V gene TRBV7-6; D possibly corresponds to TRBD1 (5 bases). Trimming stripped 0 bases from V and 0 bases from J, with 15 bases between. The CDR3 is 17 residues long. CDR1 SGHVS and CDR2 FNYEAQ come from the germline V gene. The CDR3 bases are TGTGCCAGCAGCTTAGCTGGTGGCCAGGGAACCTCCTACGAGCAGTACTTC. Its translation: CASSLAGGQGTSYEQYF. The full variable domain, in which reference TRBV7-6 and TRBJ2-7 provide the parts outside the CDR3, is GAGVSQSPRYKVTKRGQDVALRCDPISGHVSLYWYRQALGQGPEFLTYFNYEAQQDKSGLPNDRFSAERPEGSISTLTIQRTEQRDSAMYRCASSLAGGQGTSYEQYFGPGTRLTVT.

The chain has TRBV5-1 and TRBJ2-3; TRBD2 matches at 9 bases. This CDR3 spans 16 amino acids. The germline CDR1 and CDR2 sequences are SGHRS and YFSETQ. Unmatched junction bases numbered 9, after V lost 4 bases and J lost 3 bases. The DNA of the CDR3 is TGCGCCAGCAGCGGAACCGGGACTAGCCGGACAGATACGCAGTATTTT. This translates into CASSGTGTSRTDTQYF. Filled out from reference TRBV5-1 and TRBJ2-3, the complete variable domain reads KAGVTQTPRYLIKTRGQQVTLSCSPISGHRSVSWYQQTPGQGLQFLFEYFSETQRNKGNFPGRFSGRQFSNSRSEMNVSTLELGDSALYLCASSGTGTSRTDTQYFGPGTRLTVL.

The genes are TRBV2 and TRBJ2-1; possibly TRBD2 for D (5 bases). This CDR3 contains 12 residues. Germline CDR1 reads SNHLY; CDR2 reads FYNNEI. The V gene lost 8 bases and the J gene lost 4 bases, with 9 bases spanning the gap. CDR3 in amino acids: CASETGYNEQFF. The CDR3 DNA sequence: TGTGCCAGCGAAACGGGGTACAATGAGCAGTTCTTC.

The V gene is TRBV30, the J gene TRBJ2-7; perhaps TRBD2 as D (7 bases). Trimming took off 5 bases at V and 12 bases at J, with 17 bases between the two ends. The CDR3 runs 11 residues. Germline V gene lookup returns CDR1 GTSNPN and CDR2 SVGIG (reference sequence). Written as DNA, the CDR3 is TGTGCCTGGGGACCCACAGGGAGGGCGTACTTC. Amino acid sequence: CAWGPTGRAYF.

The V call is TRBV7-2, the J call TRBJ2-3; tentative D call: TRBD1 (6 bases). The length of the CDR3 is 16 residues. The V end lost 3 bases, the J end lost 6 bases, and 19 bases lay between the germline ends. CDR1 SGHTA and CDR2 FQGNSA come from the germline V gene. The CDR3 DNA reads TGTGCCAGCAGCTTGGGGGCAGCCGGCCTTTTGGATACGCAGTATTTT. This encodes CASSLGAAGLLDTQYF.

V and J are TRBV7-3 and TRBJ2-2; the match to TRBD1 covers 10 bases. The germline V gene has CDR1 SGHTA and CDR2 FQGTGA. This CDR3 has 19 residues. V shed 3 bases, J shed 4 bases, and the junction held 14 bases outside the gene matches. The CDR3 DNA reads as TGTGCCAGCAGCTTGCGACAGGGGGCCGACTCGCTTAGCACCGGGGAGCTGTTTTTT. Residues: CASSLRQGADSLSTGELFF.

CDR3 bases: TGTGCCAGCAGTTTCCGTTATAGCAATCAGCCCCAGCATTTT. It yields the protein CASSFRYSNQPQHF. V is TRBV5-5 and J is TRBJ1-5; no reliable D call. V shed 5 bases and J shed 0 bases, with 9 bases lying between them. The CDR3 is made up of 14 amino acids. The germline gives CDR1 SGHKS, CDR2 YYEKEE (reference sequence).

The chain's CDR3 is CASSPKLYRDLSYEQYF. CDR3 sequence (DNA): TGTGCCAGCAGTCCGAAGCTATACAGGGATTTGTCCTACGAGCAGTACTTC. This chain uses TRBV28 with TRBJ2-7; D is perhaps TRBD1 (6 bases). This CDR3 spans 17 amino acids. V was clipped by 5 bases and J by 1 base, with 21 bases between them. Germline loops: CDR1 MDHEN, CDR2 SYDVKM.

CDR3 residues: CASSAGTSYEQYF. As DNA, the CDR3 is TGTGCCAGCAGTGCCGGGACAAGCTACGAGCAGTACTTC. The gene calls are TRBV27 and TRBJ2-7; D may be TRBD1 (6 bases). Germline V gene lookup returns CDR1 MNHEY and CDR2 SMNVEV (reference sequence). This CDR3 is built from 13 residues. Trimming left V 5 bases short and J 3 bases short, with 11 bases between.

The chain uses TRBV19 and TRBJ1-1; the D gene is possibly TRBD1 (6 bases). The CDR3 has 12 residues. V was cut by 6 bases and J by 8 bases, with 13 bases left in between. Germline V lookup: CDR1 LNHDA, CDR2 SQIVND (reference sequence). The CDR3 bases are TGTGCCAGTAGCCCCCCGGGGACAGAAGCTTTCTTT. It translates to CASSPPGTEAFF.

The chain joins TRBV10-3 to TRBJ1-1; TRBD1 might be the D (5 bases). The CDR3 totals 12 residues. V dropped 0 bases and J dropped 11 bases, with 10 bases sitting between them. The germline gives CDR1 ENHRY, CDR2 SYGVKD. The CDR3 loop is CAISESQGWAFF. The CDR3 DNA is TGTGCCATCAGTGAGTCCCAGGGTTGGGCTTTCTTT.